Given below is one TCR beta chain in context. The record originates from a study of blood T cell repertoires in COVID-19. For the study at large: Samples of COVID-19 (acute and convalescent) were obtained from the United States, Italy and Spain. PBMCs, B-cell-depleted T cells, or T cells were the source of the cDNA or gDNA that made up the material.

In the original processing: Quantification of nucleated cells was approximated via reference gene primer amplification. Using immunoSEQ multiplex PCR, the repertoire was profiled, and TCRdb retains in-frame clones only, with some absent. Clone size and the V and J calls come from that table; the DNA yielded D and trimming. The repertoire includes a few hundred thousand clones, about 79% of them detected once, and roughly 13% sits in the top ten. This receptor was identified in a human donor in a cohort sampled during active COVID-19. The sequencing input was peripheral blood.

The CDR3 is CASSQATRAYNEQFF. In nucleotides, the CDR3 is TGTGCCAGCAGCCAAGCGACTAGAGCCTACAATGAGCAGTTCTTC. This chain joins TRBV3-1 (or the pseudogene TRBV3-2) and TRBJ2-1, with a possible D match to TRBD2 (6 bases). Germline values: CDR1 LGHDT, CDR2 YNNKEL (reference sequence). The germline V and J ends were trimmed by 1 base and 2 bases, with 9 bases remaining between them. This CDR3 has 15 amino acids.